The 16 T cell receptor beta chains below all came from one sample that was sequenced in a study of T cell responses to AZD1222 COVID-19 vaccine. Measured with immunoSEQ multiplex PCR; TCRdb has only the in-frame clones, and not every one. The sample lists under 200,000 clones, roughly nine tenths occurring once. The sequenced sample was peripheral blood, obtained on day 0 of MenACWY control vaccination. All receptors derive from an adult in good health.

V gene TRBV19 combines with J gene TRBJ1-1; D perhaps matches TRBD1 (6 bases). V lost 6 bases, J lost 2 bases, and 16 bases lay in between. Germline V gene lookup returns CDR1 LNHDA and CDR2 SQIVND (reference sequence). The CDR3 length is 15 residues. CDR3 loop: CASSRGTWENTEAFF. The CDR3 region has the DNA TGTGCCAGTAGCAGGGGTACGTGGGAAAACACTGAAGCTTTCTTT.

The CDR3 is CASSDPQTTDTQYF. Written as DNA, the CDR3 is TGCGCCAGCAGTGACCCCCAGACCACAGATACGCAGTATTTT. This chain connects TRBV10-1 to TRBJ2-3, with no clear D. CDR1 and CDR2 (germline): WNHNN, SYGVQD (reference sequence). This CDR3 is 14 amino acids long. Trimming shortened V by 3 bases and J by 2 bases, and 9 bases separated the two germline ends.

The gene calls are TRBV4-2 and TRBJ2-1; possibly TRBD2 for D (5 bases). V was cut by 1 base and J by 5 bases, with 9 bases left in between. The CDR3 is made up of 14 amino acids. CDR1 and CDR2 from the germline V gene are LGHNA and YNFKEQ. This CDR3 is CASSQGVANNEQFF. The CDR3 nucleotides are TGTGCCAGCAGCCAAGGGGTAGCGAACAATGAGCAGTTCTTC.

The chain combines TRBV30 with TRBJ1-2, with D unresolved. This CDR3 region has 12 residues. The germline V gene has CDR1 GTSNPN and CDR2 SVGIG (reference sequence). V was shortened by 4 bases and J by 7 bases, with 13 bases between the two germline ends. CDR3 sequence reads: CAWKDGRSGYTF. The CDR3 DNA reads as TGTGCCTGGAAGGATGGCAGGAGTGGCTACACCTTC.

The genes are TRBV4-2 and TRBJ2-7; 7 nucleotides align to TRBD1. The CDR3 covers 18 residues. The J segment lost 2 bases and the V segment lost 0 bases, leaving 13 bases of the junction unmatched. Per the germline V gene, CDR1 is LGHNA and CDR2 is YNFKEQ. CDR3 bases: TGTGCCAGCAGCCAAGAATTTCGGGCGACAGGGACGGCCTACGAGCAGTACTTC. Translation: CASSQEFRATGTAYEQYF.

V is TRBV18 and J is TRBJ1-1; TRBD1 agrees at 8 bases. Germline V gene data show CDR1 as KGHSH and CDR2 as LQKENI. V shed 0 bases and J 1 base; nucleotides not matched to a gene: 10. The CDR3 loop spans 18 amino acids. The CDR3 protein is CASSPPPRGHGRNTEAFF. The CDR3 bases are TGTGCCAGCTCACCACCTCCCAGGGGGCATGGGAGGAACACTGAAGCTTTCTTT.

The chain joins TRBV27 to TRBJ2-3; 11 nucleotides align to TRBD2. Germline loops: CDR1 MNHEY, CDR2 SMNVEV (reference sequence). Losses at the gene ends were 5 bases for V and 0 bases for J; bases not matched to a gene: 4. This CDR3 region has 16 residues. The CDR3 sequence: CASSPTSGSSTDTQYF. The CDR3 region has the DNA TGTGCCAGCAGTCCTACTAGCGGGAGTAGCACAGATACGCAGTATTTT.

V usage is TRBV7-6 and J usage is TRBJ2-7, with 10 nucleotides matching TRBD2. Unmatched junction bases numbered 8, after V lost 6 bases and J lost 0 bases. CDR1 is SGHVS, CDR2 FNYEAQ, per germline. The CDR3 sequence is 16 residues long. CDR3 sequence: CASSRITSGISYEQYF. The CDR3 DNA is TGTGCCAGCAGTCGTATTACTAGCGGGATCTCCTACGAGCAGTACTTC.

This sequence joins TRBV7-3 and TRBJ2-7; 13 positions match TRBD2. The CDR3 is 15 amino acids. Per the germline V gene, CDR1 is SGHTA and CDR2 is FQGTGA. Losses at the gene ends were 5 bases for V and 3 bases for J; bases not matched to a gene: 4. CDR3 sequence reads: CASSPRTSGSYEQYF. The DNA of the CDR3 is TGTGCCAGCAGCCCCCGGACTAGCGGGAGCTACGAGCAGTACTTC.

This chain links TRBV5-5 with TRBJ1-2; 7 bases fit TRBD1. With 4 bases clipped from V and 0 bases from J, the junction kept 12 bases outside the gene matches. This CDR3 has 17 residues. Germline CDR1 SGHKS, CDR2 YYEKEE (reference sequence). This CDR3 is CASSPPPGTAPNYGYTF. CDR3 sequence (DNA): TGTGCCAGCAGCCCGCCACCCGGGACAGCGCCTAACTATGGCTACACCTTC.

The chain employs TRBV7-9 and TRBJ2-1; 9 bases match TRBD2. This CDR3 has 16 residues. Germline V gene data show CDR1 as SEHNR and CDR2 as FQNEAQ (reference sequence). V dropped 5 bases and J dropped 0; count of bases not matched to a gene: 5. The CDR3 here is CASSGTAGGSYNEQFF. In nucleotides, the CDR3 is TGTGCCAGCAGCGGTACAGCGGGAGGCTCCTACAATGAGCAGTTCTTC.

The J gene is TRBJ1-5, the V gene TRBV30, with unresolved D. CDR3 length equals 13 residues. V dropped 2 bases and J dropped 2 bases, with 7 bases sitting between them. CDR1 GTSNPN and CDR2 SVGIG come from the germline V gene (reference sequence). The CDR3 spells CAWSPSGNQPQHF. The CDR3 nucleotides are TGTGCCTGGAGTCCCTCCGGCAATCAGCCCCAGCATTTT.

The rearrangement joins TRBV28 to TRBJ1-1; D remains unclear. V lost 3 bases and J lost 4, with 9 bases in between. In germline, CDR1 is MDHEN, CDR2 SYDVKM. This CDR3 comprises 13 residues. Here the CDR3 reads CASSFTSRTEAFF. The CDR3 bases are TGTGCCAGCAGTTTTACGTCCCGCACTGAAGCTTTCTTT.

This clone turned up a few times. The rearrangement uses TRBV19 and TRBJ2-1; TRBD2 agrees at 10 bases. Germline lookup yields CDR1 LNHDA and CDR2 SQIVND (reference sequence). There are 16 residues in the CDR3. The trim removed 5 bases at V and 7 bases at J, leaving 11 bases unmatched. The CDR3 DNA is TGTGCCAGTAGTCCAAGACTAGCGGGCCTGGAGAATGAGCAGTTCTTC. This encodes CASSPRLAGLENEQFF.

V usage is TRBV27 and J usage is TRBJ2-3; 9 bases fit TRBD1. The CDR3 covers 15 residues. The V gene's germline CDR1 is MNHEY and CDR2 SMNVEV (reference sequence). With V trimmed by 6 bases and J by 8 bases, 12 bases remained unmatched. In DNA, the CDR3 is TGTGCCAGCAGCCTAGGGACAGGGAGGTACGTTACGCAGTATTTT. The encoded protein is CASSLGTGRYVTQYF.

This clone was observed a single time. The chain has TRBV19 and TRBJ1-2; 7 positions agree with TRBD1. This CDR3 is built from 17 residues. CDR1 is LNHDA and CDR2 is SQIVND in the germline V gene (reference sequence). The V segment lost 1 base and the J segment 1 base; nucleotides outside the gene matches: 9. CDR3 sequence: CASSIGPGTAINYGYTF. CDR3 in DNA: TGTGCCAGTAGTATAGGCCCCGGGACAGCTATTAACTATGGCTACACCTTC.